This T cell receptor (beta chain) originates from a study of blood T cell repertoires in COVID-19. Across the study: Material from acute and convalescent COVID-19 was sourced from the United States, Italy and Spain. PBMCs, B-cell-depleted T cells, or T cells were the source of the cDNA or gDNA that made up the material.

As processed by the authors: Amplification with reference gene primers provided the estimates of nucleated cell counts. Some clones are missing from TCRdb's copy, which holds only in-frame ones; the method was immunoSEQ multiplex PCR. Clone size and V and J calls were adopted from that table, with D and trimming inferred from the DNA. The sample includes about 120,000 clones, less than 85% of them seen just once. The CDR3 runs to 13 residues. Trimming left V 8 bases short and J 5 bases short, with 10 bases between. CDR1 MDHEN and CDR2 SYDVKM come from the germline V gene. The receptor comes from a human donor with acute or convalescent COVID-19. The donor label of this sample is uncertain. The sample comprised peripheral blood. The rearrangement uses TRBV28 and TRBJ1-6; the D gene is possibly TRBD1 (6 bases). CDR3 nucleotide sequence: TGTGCCAGCGAAAGGGACAATAATTCACCCCTCCACTTT. Protein product: CASERDNNSPLHF. The full variable domain, with the rest looked up from reference TRBV28 and TRBJ1-6, is DVKVTQSSRYLVKRTGEKVFLECVQDMDHENMFWYRQDPGLGLRLIYFSYDVKMKEKGDIPEGYSVSREKKERFSLILESASTNQTSMYLCASERDNNSPLHFGNGTRLTVT.